The next 18 T cell receptor beta chains were all read from a single sample in a study of blood T cell repertoires in COVID-19. TCRdb keeps only in-frame clones here, not all; method: immunoSEQ multiplex PCR. The sample contains about 170,000 clones, approximately 81% of which appear only once. Input material: peripheral blood. These receptors all stem from a woman aged 70-85 years with COVID-19, enrolled during active disease.

The genes are TRBV9 and TRBJ2-5, with D possibly being TRBD1 (5 bases). CDR1 and CDR2 from the germline V gene are SGDLS and YYNGEE. The CDR3 consists of 16 residues. The germline V and J ends were trimmed by 2 bases and 3 bases, with 17 bases remaining between them. The CDR3 DNA sequence: TGTGCCAGCAGCGTTGGTGCCAGGGAAGAGGAAGAGACCCAGTACTTC. It yields the protein CASSVGAREEEETQYF.

The CDR3 DNA follows: TGTGCCAGCAGCTTGGAAGAGGGCCGCGGGCCGTATTTT. Translated: CASSLEEGRGPYF. The chain couples TRBV5-4 to TRBJ2-3; tentatively, D is TRBD2 (5 bases). The CDR3 is made up of 13 amino acids. Germline lookup yields CDR1 SGHNT and CDR2 YYREEE (reference sequence). V gave up 0 bases and J gave up 14 bases, with 16 bases separating them. The full variable domain, its missing parts supplied by reference TRBV5-4 and TRBJ2-3, is ETGVTQSPTHLIKTRGQQVTLRCSSQSGHNTVSWYQQALGQGPQFIFQYYREEENGRGNFPPRFSGLQFPNYSSELNVNALELDDSALYLCASSLEEGRGPYFGPGTRLTVL.

This rearrangement joins TRBV18 to TRBJ2-7; D gene ambiguous. The CDR3 length is 14 residues. Per germline, CDR1 KGHSH and CDR2 LQKENI. V dropped 3 bases and J dropped 2 bases, with 11 bases sitting between them. The CDR3, as DNA: TGTGCCAGCTCACCCGGTCGACGGGCCTACGAGCAGTACGTC. It encodes CASSPGRRAYEQYV.

This clone was found a few times. The V call is TRBV29-1, the J call TRBJ1-5, with 7 bases identical to TRBD1. There are 13 residues in the CDR3. V shed 6 bases and J 4 bases; nucleotides not matched to a gene: 6. The germline CDR1 and CDR2 sequences are SQVTM and ANQGSEA. The CDR3 DNA reads as TGCAGCGTCCGACAGGGACCAAATCAGCCCCAGCATTTT. It specifies CSVRQGPNQPQHF.

This rearrangement joins TRBV4-1 to TRBJ1-3; D unclear. The ends were cut back, 5 bases at V and 4 bases at J, with 12 bases in the middle. Germline CDR1 is MGHRA and CDR2 is YSYEKL. The CDR3 length is 14 residues. CDR3 residues: CASSVRVPGNTIYF. The CDR3 nucleotides read TGCGCCAGCAGCGTCCGGGTCCCCGGAAACACCATATATTTT.

This chain connects TRBV5-6 to TRBJ1-1; D unresolved. V was shortened by 0 bases and J by 10 bases, with 10 bases between the two germline ends. Germline V CDR1 and CDR2: SGHDT, YYEEEE. The CDR3 totals 12 residues. The CDR3 region is CASSLVGKGAFF. CDR3 coding DNA: TGTGCCAGCAGCTTGGTCGGGAAAGGAGCTTTCTTT.

The chain couples TRBV19 to TRBJ2-6; D is undetermined. The CDR3 has 15 residues. Trimming took off 5 bases at V and 0 bases at J, with 8 bases between the two ends. Germline-derived CDR1 and CDR2 are LNHDA and SQIVND (reference sequence). The CDR3 DNA is TGTGCCAGTAGTCCCCTTTCCTCTGGGGCCAACGTCCTGACTTTC. Encoded protein: CASSPLSSGANVLTF.

To note about this clone: Other DNA sequences in the same sample also yield this CDR3. The chain is built from TRBV27 and TRBJ2-3; the D gene is possibly TRBD1 (5 bases). V was clipped by 3 bases and J by 6 bases, with 7 bases between them. This CDR3 has 12 amino acids. Germline CDR1 MNHEY, CDR2 SMNVEV (reference sequence). The CDR3 sequence is CASSLGPDTQYF. CDR3 in DNA: TGTGCCAGCAGTTTGGGGCCGGATACGCAGTATTTT.

The genes are TRBV11-2 and TRBJ2-7; 8 bases match TRBD2. The CDR3 is 14 amino acids. The germline CDR1 and CDR2 sequences are SGHAT and FQNNGV. V shed 5 bases and J 5 bases; nucleotides not matched to a gene: 8. The DNA for the CDR3 is TGTGCCAGCAGCCCCCCCCGGGAGGGGGACGAGCAGTACGTC. It specifies CASSPPREGDEQYV.

V gene TRBV6-5 combines with J gene TRBJ1-2; 7 nucleotides align to TRBD1. Germline V gives CDR1 MNHEY, CDR2 SVGAGI. The V segment lost 11 bases and the J segment 8 bases; nucleotides outside the gene matches: 14. The CDR3 totals 13 residues. CDR3 loop: CASHRGQGGGYTF. CDR3 nucleotide sequence: TGTGCCTCCCACCGGGGGCAGGGGGGAGGCTACACCTTC.

The chain links TRBV12-3 or TRBV12-4 to TRBJ1-2; possibly TRBD1 for D (6 bases). Trimming left V 4 bases short and J 0 bases short, with 6 bases between. The CDR3 is 13 residues long. The CDR3 DNA reads TGTGCCAGCAGTTGGACAGCTAACTATGGCTACACCTTC. This translates into CASSWTANYGYTF.

The chain has TRBV19 and TRBJ2-1, with D maybe TRBD1 (6 bases). Looked up from germline, CDR1 is LNHDA and CDR2 is SQIVND (reference sequence). V was shortened by 7 bases and J by 7 bases, with 14 bases between the two germline ends. The CDR3 is 13 amino acids. CDR3 nucleotides: TGTGCCAGTACCCCACCAAGGGGGAATGAGCAGTTCTTC. Translated: CASTPPRGNEQFF.

This clone has a single count. V gene TRBV2 combines with J gene TRBJ2-2, with D tentatively TRBD2 (6 bases). The CDR3 totals 13 residues. Trimming took off 8 bases at V and 6 bases at J, with 13 bases between the two ends. Looked up from germline, CDR1 is SNHLY and CDR2 is FYNNEI. CDR3 residues: CASSGEGAGELFF. CDR3 sequence (DNA): TGTGCCAGCTCGGGGGAAGGGGCCGGGGAGCTGTTTTTT.

This clone was counted a single time. This chain joins TRBV19 and TRBJ1-5, with TRBD1 as a possible D gene (6 bases). The V end lost 10 bases, the J end lost 2 bases, and 18 bases lay between the germline ends. Germline assignment: CDR1 LNHDA and CDR2 SQIVND (reference sequence). The CDR3 is 15 amino acids. CDR3 DNA: TGTGCCATTTCGGACAGACCTATCGGCAATCAGCCCCAGCATTTT. Translated: CAISDRPIGNQPQHF.

The chain combines TRBV2 with TRBJ2-2; D remains unclear. CDR3 length: 14 residues. CDR1 is SNHLY and CDR2 is FYNNEI in the germline V gene. Between the trimmed V and J ends, which lost 3 bases and 1 base, there was a span of 6 bases. The DNA of the CDR3 is TGTGCCAGCAGTGATCGCAGGAACACCGGGGAGCTGTTTTTT. This sequence encodes CASSDRRNTGELFF.

The chain is built from TRBV19 and TRBJ1-2; no firm D call. V was trimmed by 3 bases and J by 4 bases, leaving 15 bases between them. The CDR3 totals 15 residues. Per germline, CDR1 LNHDA and CDR2 SQIVND (reference sequence). In DNA, the CDR3 is TGTGCCAGTAGTATCGAGGGCAGGTATGGCTATGGCTACACCTTC. This sequence encodes CASSIEGRYGYGYTF.

The V and J genes are TRBV27 and TRBJ2-7; 15 bases match TRBD2. V gave up 3 bases and J gave up 2 bases; unmatched junction bases: 11. The V gene's germline CDR1 is MNHEY and CDR2 SMNVEV (reference sequence). The CDR3 loop spans 19 amino acids. This CDR3 is CASSLVPGLAGGLPYEQYF. CDR3 bases: TGTGCCAGCAGTTTGGTACCGGGACTAGCGGGAGGCCTACCCTACGAGCAGTACTTC.

The chain has TRBV7-3 and TRBJ2-2; D might be TRBD1 (6 bases). Germline CDR1 is SGHTA and CDR2 is FQGTGA. V shed 5 bases and J shed 4 bases, with 11 bases lying between them. The CDR3 has 14 residues. As DNA, the CDR3 is TGTGCCAGCAGCCAAACAGGGTCCACCGGGGAGCTGTTTTTT. It codes for CASSQTGSTGELFF.